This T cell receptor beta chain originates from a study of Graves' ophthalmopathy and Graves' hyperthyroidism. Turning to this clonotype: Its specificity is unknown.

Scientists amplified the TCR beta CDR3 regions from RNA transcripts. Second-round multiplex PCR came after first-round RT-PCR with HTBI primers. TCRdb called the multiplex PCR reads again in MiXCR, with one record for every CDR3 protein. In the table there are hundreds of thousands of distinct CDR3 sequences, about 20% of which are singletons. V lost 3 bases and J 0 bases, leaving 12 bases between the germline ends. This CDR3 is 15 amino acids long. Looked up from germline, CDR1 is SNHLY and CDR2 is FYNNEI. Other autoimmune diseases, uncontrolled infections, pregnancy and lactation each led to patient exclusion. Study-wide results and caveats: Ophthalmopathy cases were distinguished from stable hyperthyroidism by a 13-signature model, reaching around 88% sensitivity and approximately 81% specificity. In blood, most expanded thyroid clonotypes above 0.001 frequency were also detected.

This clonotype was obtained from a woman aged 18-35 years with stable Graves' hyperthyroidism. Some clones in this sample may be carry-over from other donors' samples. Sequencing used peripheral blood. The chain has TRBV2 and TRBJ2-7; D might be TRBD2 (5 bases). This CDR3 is CASSEGRNPSYEQYF. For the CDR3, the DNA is TGTGCCAGCAGTGAGGGGAGAAACCCCTCCTACGAGCAGTACTTC. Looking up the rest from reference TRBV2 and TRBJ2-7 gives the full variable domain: EPEVTQTPSHQVTQMGQEVILRCVPISNHLYFYWYRQILGQKVEFLVSFYNNEISEKSEIFDDQFSVERPDGSNFTLKIRSTKLEDSAMYFCASSEGRNPSYEQYFGPGTRLTVT.